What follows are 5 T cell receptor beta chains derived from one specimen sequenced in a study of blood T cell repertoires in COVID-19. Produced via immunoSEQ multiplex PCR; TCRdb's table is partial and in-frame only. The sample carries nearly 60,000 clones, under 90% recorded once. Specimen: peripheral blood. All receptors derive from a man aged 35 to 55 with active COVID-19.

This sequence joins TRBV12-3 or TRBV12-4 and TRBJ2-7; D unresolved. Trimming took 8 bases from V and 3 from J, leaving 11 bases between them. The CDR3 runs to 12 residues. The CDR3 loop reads CASSTGFYEQYF. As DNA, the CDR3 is TGTGCCAGCTCCACCGGTTTCTACGAGCAGTACTTC.

As DNA, the CDR3 is TGTGCCAGCAGCCGCAGGACAGGAACCAACTATGGCTACACCTTC. Its translation: CASSRRTGTNYGYTF. V gene TRBV5-8 combines with J gene TRBJ1-2, with 7 nucleotides matching TRBD1. Trimming took 4 bases from V and 2 from J; bases not matched to a gene: 8. The CDR3 sequence is 15 residues long. The germline gives CDR1 SGHTS, CDR2 YDEGEE.

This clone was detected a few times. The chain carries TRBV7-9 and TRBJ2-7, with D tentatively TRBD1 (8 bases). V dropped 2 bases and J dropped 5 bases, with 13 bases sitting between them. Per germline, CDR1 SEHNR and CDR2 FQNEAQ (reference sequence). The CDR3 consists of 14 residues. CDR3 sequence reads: CASSLRTGRDEQYF. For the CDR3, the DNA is TGTGCCAGCAGCTTAAGGACAGGGAGGGACGAGCAGTACTTC. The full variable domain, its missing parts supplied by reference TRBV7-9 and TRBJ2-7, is DTGVSQNPRHKITKRGQNVTFRCDPISEHNRLYWYRQTLGQGPEFLTYFQNEAQLEKSRLLSDRFSAERPKGSFSTLEIQRTEQGDSAMYLCASSLRTGRDEQYFGPGTRLTVT.

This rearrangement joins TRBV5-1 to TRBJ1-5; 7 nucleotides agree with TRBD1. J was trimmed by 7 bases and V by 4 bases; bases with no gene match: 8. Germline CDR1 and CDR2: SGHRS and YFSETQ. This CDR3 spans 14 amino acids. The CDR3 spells CASSEGAPGQPQHF. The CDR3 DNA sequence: TGCGCCAGCAGCGAGGGGGCGCCGGGACAGCCCCAGCATTTT.

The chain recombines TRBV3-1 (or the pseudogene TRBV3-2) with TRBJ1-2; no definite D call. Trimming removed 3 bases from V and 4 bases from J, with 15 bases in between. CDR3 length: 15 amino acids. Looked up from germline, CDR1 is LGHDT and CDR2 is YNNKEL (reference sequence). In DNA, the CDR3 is TGTGCCAGCAGCCATTCGGAGTCGAGGATCTATGGCTACACCTTC. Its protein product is CASSHSESRIYGYTF.